This TCR beta chain was recovered during a study of cytomegalovirus exposure and HLA in healthy donors. Study-wide results and caveats: Later on, an analysis tied roughly 17,000 TCR beta sequences to HLA alleles at 0.05 false discovery rate. Some public TCRs appeared in many individuals, while most sequences were rare. The study flagged approximately 180 TCR beta chains as cytomegalovirus-associated.

The count of this clone is one. Its antigen is undetermined. Trimming cost V 5 bases and J 1 base, with 12 bases left between them. Per the germline V gene, CDR1 is SGHTS and CDR2 is YDEGEE. CDR3 size: 14 residues. PCR involved 60 Vbeta and 13 Jbeta primers. Using immunoSEQ multiplex PCR, the repertoire was profiled, and TCRdb retains in-frame clones only, with some absent. The sample contains over 40,000 clones, roughly 87% of which appear only once. The clonotype was recovered from a woman aged 40 to 49 in good health and CMV-seropositive. Source material: PBMCs. The chain has TRBV5-8 and TRBJ2-5, with a possible D match to TRBD1 (6 bases). The CDR3 sequence: CASRKQGFQETQYF. CDR3 DNA sequence: TGTGCCAGCAGAAAACAGGGTTTCCAAGAGACCCAGTACTTC.